These T cell receptor beta chains were read from a single sample in a study of identical twins. One entry per CDR3 protein results from TCRdb running MiXCR on the 5' RACE reads. The sample yields 450,000 or so distinct CDR3 sequences, roughly an eighth seen once. The same sample was also used in a study of yellow fever vaccine responses in identical twins.

Sequencing was carried out using CD4+ T cells sorted from blood. The source is a woman between 18 and 29 years old in good health. Each CDR3 is given with its conserved first and last residue. A D gene is named only where the DNA matches it firmly. Expanded clones are given a class, and other clones once, few, many or no size at all.

J gene: TRBJ2-1
V gene: TRBV10-3
D gene: -
clone size: -
CDR3 DNA: TGTGCCACCTTCTCCCGCTCCTACAATGAGCAGTTCTTC
CDR3 protein: CATFSRSYNEQFF

J gene: TRBJ2-1
V gene: TRBV18
D gene: TRBD2
clone size: -
CDR3 DNA: TGTGCCAGCTCACCAAGCGGGGCATCCTACAATGAGCAGTTCTTC
CDR3 protein: CASSPSGASYNEQFF

J gene: TRBJ2-7
V gene: TRBV27
D gene: TRBD1
clone size: -
CDR3 DNA: TGTGCCAGCAGTAGACTTTTGGCCGGGACAGTTTACGAGCAGTACTTC
CDR3 protein: CASSRLLAGTVYEQYF

J gene: TRBJ2-5
V gene: TRBV11-2
D gene: -
clone size: many
CDR3 DNA: TGTGCCAGCAGCTTAGTGCTGGGTAACCAAGAGACCCAGTACTTC
CDR3 protein: CASSLVLGNQETQYF

J gene: TRBJ2-2
V gene: TRBV10-3
D gene: -
clone size: -
CDR3 DNA: TGTGCCATCAGTGACCCGGACAGGAACACCGGGGAGCTGTTTTTT
CDR3 protein: CAISDPDRNTGELFF

J gene: TRBJ2-5
V gene: TRBV19
D gene: TRBD2
clone size: few
CDR3 DNA: TGTGCCAGTACCCCCACGGGAGGGGCGACCGAGACCCAGTACTTC
CDR3 protein: CASTPTGGATETQYF

J gene: TRBJ2-5
V gene: TRBV2
D gene: -
clone size: -
CDR3 DNA: TGTGCCAGCCACCGTCCCCAAGAGACCCAGTACTTC
CDR3 protein: CASHRPQETQYF

J gene: TRBJ2-1
V gene: TRBV9
D gene: -
clone size: few
CDR3 DNA: TGTGCCAGCAGCGTGGCAGGGGATCTCTACAATGAGCAGTTCTTC
CDR3 protein: CASSVAGDLYNEQFF

J gene: TRBJ2-1
V gene: TRBV5-1
D gene: -
clone size: few
CDR3 DNA: TGCGCCAGCAGCCCCGGGGGACGGGCCCCCGGTGACAATGAGCAGTTCTTC
CDR3 protein: CASSPGGRAPGDNEQFF

J gene: TRBJ2-7
V gene: TRBV3-1
D gene: -
clone size: few
CDR3 DNA: TGTGCCAGCAGCCAATCTTTGGCCGAGCAGTACTTC
CDR3 protein: CASSQSLAEQYF

J gene: TRBJ1-1
V gene: TRBV7-2
D gene: -
clone size: few
CDR3 DNA: TGTGCCAGCAGCTTAGAGGGCTCAGTGAACACTGAAGCTTTCTTT
CDR3 protein: CASSLEGSVNTEAFF

J gene: TRBJ2-2
V gene: TRBV6-2/TRBV6-3
D gene: -
clone size: -
CDR3 DNA: TGTGCCAGCAGTTACGACAGCCCGAAGCGCGGGGAGCTGTTTTTT
CDR3 protein: CASSYDSPKRGELFF

J gene: TRBJ2-7
V gene: TRBV15
D gene: TRBD1
clone size: -
CDR3 DNA: TGTGCCACCAGCAGAGAGGACAGGGGAGCCTACGAGCAGTACTTC
CDR3 protein: CATSREDRGAYEQYF

J gene: TRBJ2-3
V gene: TRBV10-3
D gene: -
clone size: few
CDR3 DNA: TGTGCCATCAGTGAAGCTAGCGGAGGGGGGGGGTCTTTAAGGACTACGCAGTATTTT
CDR3 protein: CAISEASGGGGSLRTTQYF

J gene: TRBJ2-1
V gene: TRBV15
D gene: TRBD1
clone size: few
CDR3 DNA: TGTGCCACCAGCAGGGGGGACAGGTTCCGATTGGGATACAATGAGCAGTTCTTC
CDR3 protein: CATSRGDRFRLGYNEQFF

J gene: TRBJ2-3
V gene: TRBV7-2
D gene: -
clone size: -
CDR3 DNA: TGTGCCAGCAGCCCCCAAATCGGGAAACCCACAGATACGCAGTATTTT
CDR3 protein: CASSPQIGKPTDTQYF

J gene: TRBJ2-7
V gene: TRBV18
D gene: -
clone size: -
CDR3 DNA: TGTGCCAGCTCACCGGGATGGGGTGGGTACGAGCAGTACTTC
CDR3 protein: CASSPGWGGYEQYF

J gene: TRBJ2-3
V gene: TRBV20-1
D gene: TRBD2
clone size: few
CDR3 DNA: TGCAGTGCTAGCGGGTTAGCGGGAGAGTGGGCAGATACGCAGTATTTT
CDR3 protein: CSASGLAGEWADTQYF

J gene: TRBJ2-1
V gene: TRBV18
D gene: TRBD2
clone size: -
CDR3 DNA: TGTGCCAGCTCACCACCTACTAGCGGGAGAAATGAGCAGTTCTTC
CDR3 protein: CASSPPTSGRNEQFF

J gene: TRBJ1-2
V gene: TRBV7-9
D gene: TRBD1
clone size: many
CDR3 DNA: TGTGCCAGCAGCACCAGGGGGACTGGCTACACCTTC
CDR3 protein: CASSTRGTGYTF

J gene: TRBJ2-7
V gene: TRBV5-1
D gene: TRBD2
clone size: -
CDR3 DNA: TGCGCCGGGTTGTGGCGGGAGGAATACGAGCAGTACTTC
CDR3 protein: CAGLWREEYEQYF

J gene: TRBJ2-7
V gene: TRBV5-1
D gene: -
clone size: -
CDR3 DNA: TGCGCCGCCCAAGTAGGGGCTCCGTCCGAGCAGTACTTC
CDR3 protein: CAAQVGAPSEQYF

J gene: TRBJ2-3
V gene: TRBV12-3/TRBV12-4
D gene: TRBD1
clone size: -
CDR3 DNA: TGTGCCAGCAGTTTAAGGGACAGGGTGAGCGATACGCAGTATTTT
CDR3 protein: CASSLRDRVSDTQYF

J gene: TRBJ2-2
V gene: TRBV19
D gene: TRBD1
clone size: -
CDR3 DNA: TGTGCCAGTAGTACCCTCCGACAGGGCAACACCGGGGAGCTGTTTTTT
CDR3 protein: CASSTLRQGNTGELFF

J gene: TRBJ2-7
V gene: TRBV9
D gene: -
clone size: few
CDR3 DNA: TGTGCCAGCAGCGTAGCGGGGGCAAACTACGAGCAGTACTTC
CDR3 protein: CASSVAGANYEQYF

J gene: TRBJ1-2
V gene: TRBV7-2
D gene: -
clone size: few
CDR3 DNA: TGTGCCAGCAGCCCTAATGGAGCAGCCGAGTCCTATGGCTACACCTTC
CDR3 protein: CASSPNGAAESYGYTF

J gene: TRBJ2-5
V gene: TRBV7-2
D gene: -
clone size: few
CDR3 DNA: TGTGCCAGCAGCCGTTTCTCGGAGACCCAGTACTTC
CDR3 protein: CASSRFSETQYF

J gene: TRBJ2-7
V gene: TRBV12-3/TRBV12-4
D gene: -
clone size: few
CDR3 DNA: TGTGCCAGCGACGGGACGGAGAGGACCTACGAGCAGTACTTC
CDR3 protein: CASDGTERTYEQYF

J gene: TRBJ2-7
V gene: TRBV27
D gene: -
clone size: -
CDR3 DNA: TGTGCCAGCAGTCCCCGGGGAACTACAGAGGGGTTTTCATACGAGCAGTACTTC
CDR3 protein: CASSPRGTTEGFSYEQYF

J gene: TRBJ2-5
V gene: TRBV20-1
D gene: TRBD1
clone size: -
CDR3 DNA: TGCAGTGCTAGAGATCCGGGACAGGGGGCAAAGACCCAGTACTTC
CDR3 protein: CSARDPGQGAKTQYF

J gene: TRBJ2-3
V gene: TRBV15
D gene: -
clone size: -
CDR3 DNA: TGTGCCACCAGCAGAGTTGGAGGGGTGACAGATACGCAGTATTTT
CDR3 protein: CATSRVGGVTDTQYF

J gene: TRBJ1-1
V gene: TRBV12-3/TRBV12-4
D gene: -
clone size: few
CDR3 DNA: TGTGCCAGCAGTAACCCGAACAGGTACCTAGAAGCTTTCTTT
CDR3 protein: CASSNPNRYLEAFF

J gene: TRBJ2-1
V gene: TRBV7-2
D gene: -
clone size: many
CDR3 DNA: TGTGCCAGCAGCTTAGAGACCGCCAGTCGTACGTTCTTC
CDR3 protein: CASSLETASRTFF

J gene: TRBJ1-1
V gene: TRBV15
D gene: TRBD1
clone size: -
CDR3 DNA: TGTGCCACCAGCAGACCTAGAGGACAGGGCTCTGAAGCTTTCTTT
CDR3 protein: CATSRPRGQGSEAFF

J gene: TRBJ2-6
V gene: TRBV6-1
D gene: -
clone size: few
CDR3 DNA: TGTGCCAGCACCAGACGTGCCGAAGTCTCTGGGGCCAACGTCCTGACTTTC
CDR3 protein: CASTRRAEVSGANVLTF

J gene: TRBJ2-7
V gene: TRBV14
D gene: -
clone size: -
CDR3 DNA: TGTGCCAGCAGCCGCGACGGGGTGGAGCAGTACTTC
CDR3 protein: CASSRDGVEQYF